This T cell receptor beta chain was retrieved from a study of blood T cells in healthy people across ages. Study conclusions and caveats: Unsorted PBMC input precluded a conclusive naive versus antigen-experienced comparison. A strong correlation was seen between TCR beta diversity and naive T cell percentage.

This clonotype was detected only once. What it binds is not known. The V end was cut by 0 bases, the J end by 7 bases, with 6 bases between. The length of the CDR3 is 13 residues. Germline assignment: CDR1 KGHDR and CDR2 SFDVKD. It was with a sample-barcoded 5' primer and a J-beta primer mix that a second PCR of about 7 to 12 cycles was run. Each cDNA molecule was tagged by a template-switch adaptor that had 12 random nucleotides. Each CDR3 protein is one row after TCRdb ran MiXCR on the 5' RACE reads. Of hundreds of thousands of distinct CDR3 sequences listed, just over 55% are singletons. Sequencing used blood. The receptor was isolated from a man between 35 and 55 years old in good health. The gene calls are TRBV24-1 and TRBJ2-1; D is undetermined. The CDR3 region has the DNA TGTGCCACCAGTGATTTGATTGTTAATGAGCAGTTCTTC. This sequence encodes CATSDLIVNEQFF.